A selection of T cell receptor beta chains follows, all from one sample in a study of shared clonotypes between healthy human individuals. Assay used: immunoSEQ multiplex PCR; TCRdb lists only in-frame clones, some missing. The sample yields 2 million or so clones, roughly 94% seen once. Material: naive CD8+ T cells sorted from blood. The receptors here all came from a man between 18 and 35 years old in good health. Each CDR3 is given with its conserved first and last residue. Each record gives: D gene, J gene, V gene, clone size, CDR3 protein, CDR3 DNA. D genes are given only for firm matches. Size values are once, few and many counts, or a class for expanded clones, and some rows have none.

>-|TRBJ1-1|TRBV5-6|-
CASNTGGPMNTEAFF
TGTGCCAGCAACACCGGGGGCCCAATGAACACTGAAGCTTTCTTT
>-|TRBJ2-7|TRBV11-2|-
CASSLGVNEQYF
TGTGCCAGCAGCCTGGGGGTAAACGAGCAGTACTTC
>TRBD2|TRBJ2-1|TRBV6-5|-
CASSYGERGGEQFF
TGTGCCAGCAGTTACGGCGAGCGGGGGGGTGAGCAGTTCTTC
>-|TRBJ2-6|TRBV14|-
CASSQGTPGANVLTF
TGTGCCAGCAGCCAAGGGACTCCCGGGGCCAACGTCCTGACTTTC
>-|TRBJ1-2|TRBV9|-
CASSVAQGQGNYGYTF
TGTGCCAGCAGCGTAGCTCAAGGGCAGGGAAACTATGGCTACACCTTC
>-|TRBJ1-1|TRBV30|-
CAWSEGGEAFF
TGTGCCTGGAGTGAGGGCGGTGAAGCTTTCTTT
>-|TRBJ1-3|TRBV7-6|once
CASSLAGTASSGNTIYF
TGTGCCAGCAGCTTAGCAGGTACGGCCAGCTCTGGAAACACCATATATTTT
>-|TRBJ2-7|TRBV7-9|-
CASSNPGSTPSYEQYF
TGTGCCAGCAGCAATCCGGGAAGCACCCCATCCTACGAGCAGTACTTC
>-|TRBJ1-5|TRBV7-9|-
CASSLGTQPQHF
TGTGCCAGCAGCTTGGGGACTCAGCCCCAGCATTTT
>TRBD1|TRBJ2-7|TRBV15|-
CATSGRQGSAYEQYF
TGTGCCACCAGCGGACGACAGGGGTCTGCCTACGAGCAGTACTTC
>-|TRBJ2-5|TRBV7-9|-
CASSPTGGTQYF
TGTGCCAGCAGCCCGACTGGAGGGACCCAGTACTTC
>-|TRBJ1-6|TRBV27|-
CASSPPSPGTPNYNSPLHF
TGTGCCAGCAGTCCGCCCAGCCCCGGGACACCAAACTATAATTCACCCCTCCACTTT
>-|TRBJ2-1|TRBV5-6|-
CASSLQQGWGYNEQFF
TGTGCCAGCAGCCTACAACAGGGATGGGGTTACAATGAGCAGTTCTTC
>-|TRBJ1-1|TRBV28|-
CASSFTDTEAFF
TGTGCCAGCAGTTTCACAGACACTGAAGCTTTCTTT
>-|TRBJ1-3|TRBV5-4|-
CASSPSGPFSGNTIYF
TGTGCCAGCAGCCCCAGTGGGCCTTTCTCTGGAAACACCATATATTTT
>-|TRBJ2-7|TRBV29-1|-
CSVTTVNSYEQYF
TGCAGCGTTACGACAGTCAACTCCTACGAGCAGTACTTC
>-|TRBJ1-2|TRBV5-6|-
CASSLGQYYGYTF
TGTGCCAGCAGCTTAGGACAGTACTATGGCTACACCTTC
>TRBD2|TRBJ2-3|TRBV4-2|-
CASSHLLAGEDTQYF
TGTGCCAGCAGCCACCTACTAGCGGGGGAGGATACGCAGTATTTT
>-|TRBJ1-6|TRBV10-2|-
CASSEMRIPSSPLHF
TGCGCCAGCAGTGAGATGCGGATACCTTCTTCACCCCTCCACTTT
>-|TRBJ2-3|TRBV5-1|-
CASSLVQDEGTDTQYF
TGCGCCAGCAGCTTGGTTCAAGACGAGGGGACAGATACGCAGTATTTT
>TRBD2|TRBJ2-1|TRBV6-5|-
CASSYSPTGGANEQFF
TGTGCCAGCAGTTACTCCCCCACGGGAGGGGCGAATGAGCAGTTCTTC
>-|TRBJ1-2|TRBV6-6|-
CASSFRELNYYGYTF
TGTGCCAGCAGTTTCAGAGAACTAAATTACTATGGCTACACCTTC
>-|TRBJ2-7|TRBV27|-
CASSPGYYEQYF
TGTGCCAGCAGTCCGGGGTACTACGAGCAGTACTTC
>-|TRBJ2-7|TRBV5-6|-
CASSFSRSYEQYF
TGTGCCAGCAGCTTTAGCCGTTCCTACGAGCAGTACTTC
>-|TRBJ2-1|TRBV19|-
CASSVDGFNEQFF
TGTGCCAGTAGTGTCGACGGGTTCAATGAGCAGTTCTTC
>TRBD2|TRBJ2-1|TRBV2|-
CAGGLGASGNNEQFF
TGTGCCGGCGGTCTTGGGGCTAGCGGAAACAATGAGCAGTTCTTC
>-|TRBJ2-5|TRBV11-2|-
CASSLGFGTEETQYF
TGTGCCAGCAGCTTAGGCTTCGGGACTGAAGAGACCCAGTACTTC
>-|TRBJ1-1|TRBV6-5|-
CASSSGWTEAFF
TGTGCCAGCAGTTCTGGGTGGACTGAAGCTTTCTTT
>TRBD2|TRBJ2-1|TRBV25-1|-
CASSELTSGIFSYNEQFF
TGTGCCAGCAGTGAATTGACTAGCGGGATATTTTCCTACAATGAGCAGTTCTTC
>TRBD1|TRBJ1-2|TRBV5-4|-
CASSFSPGGSGYGYTF
TGTGCCAGCAGCTTTAGTCCAGGGGGCTCTGGCTATGGCTACACCTTC
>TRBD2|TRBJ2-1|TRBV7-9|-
CASSRTSGDNEQFF
TGTGCCAGCAGCCGGACTAGCGGAGACAATGAGCAGTTCTTC
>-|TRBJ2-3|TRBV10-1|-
CASSEGLDSDTQYF
TGCGCCAGCAGTGAAGGCTTGGATTCAGATACGCAGTATTTT
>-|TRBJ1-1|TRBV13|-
CAIAVQGYDTEAFF
TGTGCCATTGCGGTGCAGGGTTATGACACTGAAGCTTTCTTT
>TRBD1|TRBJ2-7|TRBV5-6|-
CASSGTGGEQYF
TGTGCCAGCAGCGGGACAGGGGGCGAGCAGTACTTC
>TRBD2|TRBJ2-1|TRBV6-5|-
CASSYTLTSGSNEQFF
TGTGCCAGCAGTTACACTCTTACTAGCGGGAGCAATGAGCAGTTCTTC
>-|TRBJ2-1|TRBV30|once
CAWSVGLSDEQFF
TGTGCCTGGAGTGTAGGTCTATCGGATGAGCAGTTCTTC
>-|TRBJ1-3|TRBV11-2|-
CASSLDRVEYLSSGNTIYF
TGTGCCAGCAGCTTAGACAGGGTTGAATACTTGAGCTCTGGAAACACCATATATTTT
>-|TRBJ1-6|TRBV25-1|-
CASSEPGPGGSPLHF
TGTGCCAGCAGTGAACCGGGACCCGGAGGTTCACCCCTCCACTTT
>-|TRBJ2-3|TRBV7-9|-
CASSPLVVDTQYF
TGTGCCAGCAGCCCACTAGTGGTAGATACGCAGTATTTT
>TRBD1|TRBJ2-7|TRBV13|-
CASSATGDKQEDEQYF
TGTGCCAGCAGCGCTACAGGGGATAAGCAGGAAGACGAGCAGTACTTC
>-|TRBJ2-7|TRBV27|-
CASSFMGAGNEQYF
TGTGCCAGCAGTTTTATGGGAGCAGGAAACGAGCAGTACTTC
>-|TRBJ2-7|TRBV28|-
CASSLRGMVYEQYF
TGTGCCAGCAGCCTAAGAGGCATGGTCTACGAGCAGTACTTC
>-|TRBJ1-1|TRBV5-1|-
CASSTGNQMNTEAFF
TGCGCCAGCAGCACGGGAAATCAAATGAACACTGAAGCTTTCTTT
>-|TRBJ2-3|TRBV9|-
CASSVGQTPADTQYF
TGTGCCAGCAGCGTAGGACAGACCCCCGCAGATACGCAGTATTTT
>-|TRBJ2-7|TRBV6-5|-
CASTEASRYEQYF
TGTGCCAGCACCGAGGCTTCCCGCTACGAGCAGTACTTC
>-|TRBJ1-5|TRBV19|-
CASSTGGDRQPQHF
TGTGCCAGTAGTACCGGGGGTGACCGGCAGCCCCAGCATTTT
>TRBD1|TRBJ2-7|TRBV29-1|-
CSVSGTGGYEQYF
TGCAGCGTCTCCGGGACAGGGGGCTACGAGCAGTACTTC
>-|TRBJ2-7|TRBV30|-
CAWSGQILSEQYF
TGTGCCTGGAGTGGACAGATCCTCTCCGAGCAGTACTTC
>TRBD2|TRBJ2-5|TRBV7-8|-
CASSLGLAGREETQYF
TGTGCCAGCAGCCTGGGACTAGCGGGGCGGGAAGAGACCCAGTACTTC
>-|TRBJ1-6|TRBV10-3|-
CAISDDNSSYNSPLHF
TGTGCCATCAGTGACGACAACAGCTCCTATAATTCACCCCTCCACTTT
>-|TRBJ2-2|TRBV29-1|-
CSVREQGPGELFF
TGCAGCGTGAGGGAACAGGGTCCCGGGGAGCTGTTTTTT
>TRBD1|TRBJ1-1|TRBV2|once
CASSDGTGGWTEAFF
TGTGCCAGCAGCGATGGGACAGGGGGGTGGACTGAAGCTTTCTTT
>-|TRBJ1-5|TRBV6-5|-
CASSLNGGQPQHF
TGTGCCAGCAGTCTTAACGGGGGACAGCCCCAGCATTTT